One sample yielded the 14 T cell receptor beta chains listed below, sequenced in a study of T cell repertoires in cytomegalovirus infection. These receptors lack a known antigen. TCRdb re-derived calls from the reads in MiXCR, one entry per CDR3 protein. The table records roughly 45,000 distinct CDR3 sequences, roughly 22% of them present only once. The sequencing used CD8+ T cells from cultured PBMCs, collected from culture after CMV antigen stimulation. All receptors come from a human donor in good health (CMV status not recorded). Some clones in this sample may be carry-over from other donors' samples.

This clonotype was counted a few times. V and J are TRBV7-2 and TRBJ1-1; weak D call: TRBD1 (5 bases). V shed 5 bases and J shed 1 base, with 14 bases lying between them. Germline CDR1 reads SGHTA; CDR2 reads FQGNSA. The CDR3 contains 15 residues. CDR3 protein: CASSQTPQGNTEAFF. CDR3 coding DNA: TGTGCCAGCAGCCAAACTCCCCAGGGGAACACTGAAGCTTTCTTT.

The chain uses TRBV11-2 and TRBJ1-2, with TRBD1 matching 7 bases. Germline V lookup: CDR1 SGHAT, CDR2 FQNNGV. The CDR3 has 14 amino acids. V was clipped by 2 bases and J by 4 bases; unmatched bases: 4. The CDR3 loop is CASSLRTGGYGYTF. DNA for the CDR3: TGTGCCAGCAGCTTACGGACAGGAGGCTATGGCTACACCTTC.

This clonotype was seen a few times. CDR3 sequence: CSARVWGTETYNEQFF. CDR3 coding DNA: TGCAGTGCTAGAGTCTGGGGGACTGAGACTTACAATGAGCAGTTCTTC. The rearrangement joins TRBV20-1 to TRBJ2-1; D possibly corresponds to TRBD2 (6 bases). The V end lost 1 base, the J end lost 4 bases, and 17 bases lay between the germline ends. There are 16 residues in the CDR3. Germline loops: CDR1 DFQATT, CDR2 SNEGSKA (reference sequence).

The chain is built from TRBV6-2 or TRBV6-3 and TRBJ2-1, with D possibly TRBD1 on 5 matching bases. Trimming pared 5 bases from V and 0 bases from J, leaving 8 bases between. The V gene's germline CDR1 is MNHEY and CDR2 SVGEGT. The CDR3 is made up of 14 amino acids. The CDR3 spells CASSLRGSYNEQFF. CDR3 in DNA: TGTGCCAGCAGTCTAAGGGGCTCCTACAATGAGCAGTTCTTC.

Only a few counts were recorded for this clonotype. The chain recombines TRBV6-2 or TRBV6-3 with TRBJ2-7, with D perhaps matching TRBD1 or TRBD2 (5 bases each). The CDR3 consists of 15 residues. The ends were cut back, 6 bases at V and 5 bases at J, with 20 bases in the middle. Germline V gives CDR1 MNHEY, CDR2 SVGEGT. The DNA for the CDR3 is TGTGCCAGCAGCCAGCTATCCCGACGGGACCACGAGCAGTACTTC. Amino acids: CASSQLSRRDHEQYF.

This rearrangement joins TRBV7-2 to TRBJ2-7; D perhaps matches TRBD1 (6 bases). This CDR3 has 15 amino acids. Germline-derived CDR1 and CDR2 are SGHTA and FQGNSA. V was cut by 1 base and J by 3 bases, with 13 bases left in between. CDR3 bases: TGTGCCAGCAGCTTAGGGGCAGGGGATCACTACGAGCAGTACTTC. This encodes CASSLGAGDHYEQYF.

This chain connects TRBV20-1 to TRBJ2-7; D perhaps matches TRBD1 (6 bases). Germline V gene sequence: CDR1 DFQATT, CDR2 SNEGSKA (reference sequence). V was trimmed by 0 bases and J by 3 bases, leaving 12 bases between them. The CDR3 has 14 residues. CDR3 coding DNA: TGCAGTGCTAGAGATCAGGGACACTTCTACGAGCAGTACTTC. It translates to CSARDQGHFYEQYF.

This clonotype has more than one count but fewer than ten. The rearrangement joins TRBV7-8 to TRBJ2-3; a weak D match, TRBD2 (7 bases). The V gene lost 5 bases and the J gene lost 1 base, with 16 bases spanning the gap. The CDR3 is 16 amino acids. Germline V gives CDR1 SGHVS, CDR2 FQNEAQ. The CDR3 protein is CASSPGGLVGTDTQYF. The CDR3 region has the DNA TGTGCCAGCAGCCCCGGGGGGCTAGTCGGCACAGATACGCAGTATTTT. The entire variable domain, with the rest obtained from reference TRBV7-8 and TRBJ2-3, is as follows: GAGVSQSPRYKVAKRGQDVALRCDPISGHVSLFWYQQALGQGPEFLTYFQNEAQLDKSGLPSDRFFAERPEGSVSTLKIQRTQQEDSAVYLCASSPGGLVGTDTQYFGPGTRLTVL.

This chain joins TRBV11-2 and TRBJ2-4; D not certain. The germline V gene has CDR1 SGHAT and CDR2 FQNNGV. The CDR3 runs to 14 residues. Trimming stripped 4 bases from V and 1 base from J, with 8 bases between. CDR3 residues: CASSSHAAKNIQYF. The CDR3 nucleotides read TGTGCCAGCAGCTCCCATGCGGCCAAAAACATTCAGTACTTC.

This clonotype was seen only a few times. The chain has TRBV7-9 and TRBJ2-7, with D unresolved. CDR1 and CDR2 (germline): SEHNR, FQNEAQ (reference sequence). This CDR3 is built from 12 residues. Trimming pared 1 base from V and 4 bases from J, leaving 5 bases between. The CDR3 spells CASSLDLYEQYF. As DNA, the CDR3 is TGTGCCAGCAGCTTAGATCTTTACGAGCAGTACTTC.

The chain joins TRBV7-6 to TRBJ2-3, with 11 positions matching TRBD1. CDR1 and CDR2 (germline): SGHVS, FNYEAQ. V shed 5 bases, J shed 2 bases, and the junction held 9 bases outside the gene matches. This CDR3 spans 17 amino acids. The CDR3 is CASSLSRTGGFTDTQYF. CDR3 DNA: TGTGCCAGCAGCCTGAGTAGGACAGGGGGCTTCACAGATACGCAGTATTTT.

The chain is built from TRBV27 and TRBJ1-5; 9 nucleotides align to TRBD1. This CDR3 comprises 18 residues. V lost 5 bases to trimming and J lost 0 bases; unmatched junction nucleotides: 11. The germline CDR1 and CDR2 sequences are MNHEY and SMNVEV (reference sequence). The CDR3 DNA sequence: TGTGCCAGCAGTCCCGCCGATGACAGGGGGTATAGCAATCAGCCCCAGCATTTT. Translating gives CASSPADDRGYSNQPQHF.

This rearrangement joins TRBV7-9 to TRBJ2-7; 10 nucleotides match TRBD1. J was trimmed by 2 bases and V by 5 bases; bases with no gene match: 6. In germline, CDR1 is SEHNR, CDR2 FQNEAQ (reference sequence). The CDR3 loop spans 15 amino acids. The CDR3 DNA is TGTGCCAGCAGCCACACCGGGACAGGGGCCTACGAGCAGTACTTC. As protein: CASSHTGTGAYEQYF.

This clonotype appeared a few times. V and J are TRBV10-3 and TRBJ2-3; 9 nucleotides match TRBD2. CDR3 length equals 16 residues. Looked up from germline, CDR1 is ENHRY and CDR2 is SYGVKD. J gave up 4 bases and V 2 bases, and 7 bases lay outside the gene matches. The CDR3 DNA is TGTGCCATCAGTGAGCTAGGGACTAGCTTGCCAGATACGCAGTATTTT. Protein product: CAISELGTSLPDTQYF.